This T cell receptor beta chain comes out of a study of cytomegalovirus exposure and HLA in healthy donors. A word on this clone: What it binds is not known.

The germline V gene has CDR1 SGHTA and CDR2 FQGNSA. The ends lost 0 bases at V and 3 bases at J; junction bases unmatched: 7. This CDR3 has 16 residues. General study findings and limits: Further analysis was carried out later, and it showed several of the most significant clusters appearing linked to common viral pathogens.

A multiplex PCR was run with 60 Vbeta primers and 13 Jbeta primers. The data were produced by immunoSEQ multiplex PCR, yet TCRdb's version contains in-frame clones alone and is incomplete. The sample has 200,000 to 250,000 clones; 70% to 80% are singletons. This TCR was recovered from a woman aged 55-69 years in good health and CMV-seropositive. Sequencing was carried out using PBMCs. The rearrangement joins TRBV7-2 to TRBJ2-7, with 8 bases matching TRBD1. CDR3 amino acids: CASSLADRDRNYEQYF. The CDR3 nucleotides are TGTGCCAGCAGCTTAGCCGACCGGGACAGGAACTACGAGCAGTACTTC.